The 5 T cell receptor beta chains presented below share a single source sample, sequenced in a study of CD8 T cells in ankylosing spondylitis. Study results and limitations: A TCR beta motif of about eight highly homologous variants seemed to mark ankylosing spondylitis blood.

TCRdb recomputed calls from the 5' RACE reads with MiXCR, one row per CDR3 protein. The repertoire holds about 500,000 distinct CDR3 sequences, with roughly an eighth as singletons. Which antigens these TCRs recognize remains unknown. Sample: blood, either unsorted or a sorted T cell fraction (not recorded which). The receptors were sampled from a male donor with ankylosing spondylitis.

This clonotype has more than one count but fewer than ten. The genes are TRBV15 and TRBJ2-3, with D perhaps matching TRBD2 (6 bases). The CDR3 extends over 15 amino acids. V was trimmed by 0 bases and J by 4 bases, leaving 11 bases between them. Germline CDR1 reads LNHNV; CDR2 reads YYDKDF (reference sequence). The CDR3 DNA reads as TGTGCCACCAGCAGAGAAGGCCTAGCGCCAGATACGCAGTATTTT. Protein product: CATSREGLAPDTQYF.

This clonotype was seen a handful of times. The gene calls are TRBV5-1 and TRBJ2-1; TRBD1 or TRBD2 may be the D gene (6 bases each). Germline V gene sequence: CDR1 SGHRS, CDR2 YFSETQ. The V end was cut by 5 bases, the J end by 5 bases, with 14 bases between. The CDR3 runs to 14 residues. The CDR3 nucleotides read TGCGCCAGCAGGCCAGGGGACTCTAACAATGAGCAGTTCTTC. Amino acids: CASRPGDSNNEQFF. Full variable domain (remainder filled in from reference TRBV5-1 and TRBJ2-1): KAGVTQTPRYLIKTRGQQVTLSCSPISGHRSVSWYQQTPGQGLQFLFEYFSETQRNKGNFPGRFSGRQFSNSRSEMNVSTLELGDSALYLCASRPGDSNNEQFFGPGTRLTVL.

The rearrangement uses TRBV2 and TRBJ2-7, with a tentative D call TRBD1 (6 bases). This CDR3 has 13 amino acids. CDR1 SNHLY and CDR2 FYNNEI come from the germline V gene. The V and J ends lost 6 bases and 11 bases respectively, with 20 bases between them. The CDR3 DNA is TGTGCCAGCAGGGCCGATCGACAGGCCGTGGAGTACGTC. Its translation is CASRADRQAVEYV.

This clonotype has more than one count but fewer than ten. This sequence joins TRBV2 and TRBJ2-1; 10 bases are a match to TRBD1. Germline loops: CDR1 SNHLY, CDR2 FYNNEI. V shed 0 bases and J 8 bases; nucleotides not matched to a gene: 10. CDR3 length: 17 residues. Here the CDR3 reads CASSEALGQGSWHEQFF. Here the CDR3 DNA reads TGTGCCAGCAGTGAAGCCCTGGGACAGGGGAGTTGGCATGAGCAGTTCTTC.

This clonotype was recorded at least ten times. The chain recombines TRBV30 with TRBJ2-1; 8 bases line up with TRBD2. The CDR3 extends over 12 amino acids. V dropped 2 bases and J dropped 14; count of bases not matched to a gene: 8. The germline V gene has CDR1 GTSNPN and CDR2 SVGIG (reference sequence). The CDR3 DNA reads TGTGCCTGGAGTTCCAGCGGGAGTAGTAAGTTCTTC. This gives the protein CAWSSSGSSKFF.